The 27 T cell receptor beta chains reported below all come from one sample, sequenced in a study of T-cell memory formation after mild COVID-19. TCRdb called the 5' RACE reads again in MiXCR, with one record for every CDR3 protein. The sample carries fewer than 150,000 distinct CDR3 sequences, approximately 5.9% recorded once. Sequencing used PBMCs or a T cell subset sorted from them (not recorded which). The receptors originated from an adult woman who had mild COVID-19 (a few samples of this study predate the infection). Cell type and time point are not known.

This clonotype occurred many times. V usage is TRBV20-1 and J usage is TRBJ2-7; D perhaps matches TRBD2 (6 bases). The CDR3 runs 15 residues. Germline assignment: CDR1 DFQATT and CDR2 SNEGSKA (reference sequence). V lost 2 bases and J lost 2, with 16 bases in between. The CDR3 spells CSARPRGRPPYEQYF. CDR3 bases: TGCAGTGCTAGACCCCGGGGGAGGCCTCCCTACGAGCAGTACTTC.

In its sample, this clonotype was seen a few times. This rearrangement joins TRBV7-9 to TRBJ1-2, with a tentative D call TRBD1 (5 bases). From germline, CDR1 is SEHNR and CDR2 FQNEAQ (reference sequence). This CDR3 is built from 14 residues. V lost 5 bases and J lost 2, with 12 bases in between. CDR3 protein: CASSPTATNYGYTF. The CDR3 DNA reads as TGTGCCAGCAGCCCGACAGCAACCAACTATGGCTACACCTTC.

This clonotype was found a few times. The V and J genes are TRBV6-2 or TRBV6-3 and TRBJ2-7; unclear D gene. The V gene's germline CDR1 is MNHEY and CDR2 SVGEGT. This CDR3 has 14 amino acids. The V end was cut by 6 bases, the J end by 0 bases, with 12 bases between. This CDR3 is CASSQNRISYEQYF. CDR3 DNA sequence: TGTGCCAGCAGCCAGAACCGTATCTCCTACGAGCAGTACTTC.

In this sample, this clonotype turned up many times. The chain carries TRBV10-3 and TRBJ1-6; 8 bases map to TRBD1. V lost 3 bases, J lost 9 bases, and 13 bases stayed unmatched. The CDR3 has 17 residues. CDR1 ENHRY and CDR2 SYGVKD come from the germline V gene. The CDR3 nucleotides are TGTGCCATCAGTGATCCGCCCCAGGGGGCTAGGGGTTCACCCCTCCACTTT. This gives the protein CAISDPPQGARGSPLHF.

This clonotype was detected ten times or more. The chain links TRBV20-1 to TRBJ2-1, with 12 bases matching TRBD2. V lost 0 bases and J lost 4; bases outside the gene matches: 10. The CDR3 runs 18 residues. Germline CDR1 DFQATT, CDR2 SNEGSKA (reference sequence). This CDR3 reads CSARDSSSGRAGYNEQFF. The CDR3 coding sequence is TGCAGTGCTAGAGATAGCTCTAGCGGGAGGGCCGGATACAATGAGCAGTTCTTC.

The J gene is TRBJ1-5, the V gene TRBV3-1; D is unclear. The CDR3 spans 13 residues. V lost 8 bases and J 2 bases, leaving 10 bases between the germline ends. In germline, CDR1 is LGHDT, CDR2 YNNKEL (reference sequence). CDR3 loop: CASAGAGNQPQHF. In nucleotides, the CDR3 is TGTGCCAGCGCAGGAGCTGGCAATCAGCCCCAGCATTTT.

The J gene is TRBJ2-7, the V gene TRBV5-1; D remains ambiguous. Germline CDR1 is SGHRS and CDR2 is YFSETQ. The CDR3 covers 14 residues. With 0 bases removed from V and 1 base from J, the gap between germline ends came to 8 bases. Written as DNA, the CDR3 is TGCGCCAGCAGCTTGGAACGGGCTTCCTACGAGCAGTACTTC. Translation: CASSLERASYEQYF.

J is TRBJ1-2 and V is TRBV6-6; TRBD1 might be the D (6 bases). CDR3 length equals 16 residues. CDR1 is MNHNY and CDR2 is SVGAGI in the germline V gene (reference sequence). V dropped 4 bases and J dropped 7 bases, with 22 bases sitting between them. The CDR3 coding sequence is TGTGCCAGCAGTTTGGGTTTCGGGAACAGGGTCCCTGGCTACACCTTC. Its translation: CASSLGFGNRVPGYTF.

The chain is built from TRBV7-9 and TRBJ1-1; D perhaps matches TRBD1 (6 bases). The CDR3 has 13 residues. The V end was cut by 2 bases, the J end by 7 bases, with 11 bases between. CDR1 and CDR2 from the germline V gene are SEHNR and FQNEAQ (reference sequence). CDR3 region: CASSLRTENEAFF. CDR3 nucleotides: TGTGCCAGCAGCTTAAGGACAGAGAATGAAGCTTTCTTT.

CDR3 bases: TGTGCCAGCAGCCAAGTGGGCGGAAACACTGAAGCTTTCTTT. Translating gives CASSQVGGNTEAFF. The chain has TRBV3-1 and TRBJ1-1; D is unclear. Trimming stripped 1 base from V and 2 bases from J, with 8 bases between. CDR1 and CDR2 (germline): LGHDT, YNNKEL (reference sequence). The CDR3 runs 14 residues.

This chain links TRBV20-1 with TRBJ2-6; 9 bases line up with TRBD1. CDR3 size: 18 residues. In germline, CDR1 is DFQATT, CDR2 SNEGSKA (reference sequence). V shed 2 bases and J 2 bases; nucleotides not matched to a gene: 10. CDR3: CSARKEGQGVTGANVLTF. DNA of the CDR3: TGCAGTGCTAGAAAGGAGGGACAGGGCGTGACTGGGGCCAACGTCCTGACTTTC.

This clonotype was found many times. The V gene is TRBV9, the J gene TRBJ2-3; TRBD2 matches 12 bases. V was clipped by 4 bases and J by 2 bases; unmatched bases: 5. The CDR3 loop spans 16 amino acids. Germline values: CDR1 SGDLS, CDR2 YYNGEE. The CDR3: CASSKGLAGYTDTQYF. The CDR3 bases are TGTGCCAGCAGCAAAGGACTAGCGGGATACACAGATACGCAGTATTTT.

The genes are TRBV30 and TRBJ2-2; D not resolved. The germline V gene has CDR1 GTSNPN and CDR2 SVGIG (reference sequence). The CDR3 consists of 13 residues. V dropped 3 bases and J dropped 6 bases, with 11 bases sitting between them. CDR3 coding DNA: TGTGCCTGGAGAGGCTTAGGTGCCGGGGAGCTGTTTTTT. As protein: CAWRGLGAGELFF.

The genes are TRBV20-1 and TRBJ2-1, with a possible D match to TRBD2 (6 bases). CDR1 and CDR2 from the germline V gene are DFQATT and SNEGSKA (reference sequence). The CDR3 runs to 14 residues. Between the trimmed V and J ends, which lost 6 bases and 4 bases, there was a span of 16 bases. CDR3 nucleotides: TGCAGTGCCTCTGAGGGCGGGACTTACAATGAGCAGTTCTTC. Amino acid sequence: CSASEGGTYNEQFF.

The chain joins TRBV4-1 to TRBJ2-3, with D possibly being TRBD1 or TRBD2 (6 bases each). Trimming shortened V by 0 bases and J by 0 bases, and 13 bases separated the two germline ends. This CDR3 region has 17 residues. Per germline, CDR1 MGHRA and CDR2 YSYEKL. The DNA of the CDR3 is TGCGCCAGCAGCCAAGATTGGGGGGCGGTGAGCACAGATACGCAGTATTTT. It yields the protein CASSQDWGAVSTDTQYF.

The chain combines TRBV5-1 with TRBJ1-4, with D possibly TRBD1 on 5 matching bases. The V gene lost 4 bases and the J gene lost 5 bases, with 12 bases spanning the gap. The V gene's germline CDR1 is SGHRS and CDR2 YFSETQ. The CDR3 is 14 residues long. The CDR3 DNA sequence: TGCGCCAGCAGCCAGGCGGGGGGAAATGAAAAACTGTTTTTT. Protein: CASSQAGGNEKLFF.

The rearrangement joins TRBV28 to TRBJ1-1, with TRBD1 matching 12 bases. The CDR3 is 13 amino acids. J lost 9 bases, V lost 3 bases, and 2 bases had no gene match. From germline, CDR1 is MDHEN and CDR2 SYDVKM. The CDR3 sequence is CASSFGTGGQAFF. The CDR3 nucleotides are TGTGCCAGCAGTTTCGGGACAGGGGGCCAAGCTTTCTTT.

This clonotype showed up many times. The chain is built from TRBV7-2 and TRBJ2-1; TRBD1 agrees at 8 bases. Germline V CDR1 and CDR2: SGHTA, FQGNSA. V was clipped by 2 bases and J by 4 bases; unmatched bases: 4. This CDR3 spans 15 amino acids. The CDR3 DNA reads TGTGCCAGCAGCTTAACAGGGGGAGAGTACAATGAGCAGTTCTTC. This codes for CASSLTGGEYNEQFF.

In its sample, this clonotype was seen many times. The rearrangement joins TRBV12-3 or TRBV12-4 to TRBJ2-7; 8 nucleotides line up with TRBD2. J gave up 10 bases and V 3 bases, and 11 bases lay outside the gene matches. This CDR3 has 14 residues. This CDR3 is CASSFGAGGAAQYF. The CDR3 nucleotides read TGTGCCAGCAGTTTTGGCGCCGGGGGGGCCGCACAGTACTTC.

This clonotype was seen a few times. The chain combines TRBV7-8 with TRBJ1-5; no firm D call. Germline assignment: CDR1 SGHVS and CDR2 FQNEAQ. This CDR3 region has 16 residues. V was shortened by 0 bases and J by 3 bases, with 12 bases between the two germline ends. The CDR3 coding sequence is TGTGCCAGCAGCTTAGCGCCTACGGATTACAATCAGCCCCAGCATTTT. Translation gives CASSLAPTDYNQPQHF.

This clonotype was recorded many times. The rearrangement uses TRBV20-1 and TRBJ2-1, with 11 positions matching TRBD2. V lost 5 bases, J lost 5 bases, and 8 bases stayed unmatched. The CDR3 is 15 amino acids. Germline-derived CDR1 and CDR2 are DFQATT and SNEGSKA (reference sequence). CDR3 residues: CSAPTDSGRDNEQFF. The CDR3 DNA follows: TGCAGTGCTCCGACCGATAGCGGGAGGGACAATGAGCAGTTCTTC.

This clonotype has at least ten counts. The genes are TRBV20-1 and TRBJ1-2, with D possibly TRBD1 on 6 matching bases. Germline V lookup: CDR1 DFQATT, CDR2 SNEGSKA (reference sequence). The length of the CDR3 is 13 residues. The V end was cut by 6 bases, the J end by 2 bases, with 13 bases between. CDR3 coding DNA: TGCAGTGCCGAAACAGGGTGGAACTATGGCTACACCTTC. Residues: CSAETGWNYGYTF.

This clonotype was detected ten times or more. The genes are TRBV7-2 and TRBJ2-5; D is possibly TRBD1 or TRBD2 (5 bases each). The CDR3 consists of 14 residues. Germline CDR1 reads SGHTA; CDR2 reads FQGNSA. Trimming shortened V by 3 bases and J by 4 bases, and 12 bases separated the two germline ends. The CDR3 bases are TGTGCCAGCAGCTTGGGAACCGGGACAGAGACCCAGTACTTC. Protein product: CASSLGTGTETQYF.

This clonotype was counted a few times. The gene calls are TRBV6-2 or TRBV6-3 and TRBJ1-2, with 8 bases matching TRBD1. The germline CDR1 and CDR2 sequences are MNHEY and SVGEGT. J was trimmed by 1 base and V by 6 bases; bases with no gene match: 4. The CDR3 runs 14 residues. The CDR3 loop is CASRQGVGNYGYTF. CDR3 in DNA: TGTGCCAGCAGACAGGGGGTCGGTAACTATGGCTACACCTTC.

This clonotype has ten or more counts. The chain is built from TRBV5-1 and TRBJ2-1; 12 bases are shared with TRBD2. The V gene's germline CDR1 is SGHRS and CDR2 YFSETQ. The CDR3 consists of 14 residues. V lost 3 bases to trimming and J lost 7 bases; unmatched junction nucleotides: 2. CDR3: CASSSGLAGNEQFF. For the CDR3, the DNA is TGCGCCAGCAGCTCTGGACTAGCGGGAAATGAGCAGTTCTTC.

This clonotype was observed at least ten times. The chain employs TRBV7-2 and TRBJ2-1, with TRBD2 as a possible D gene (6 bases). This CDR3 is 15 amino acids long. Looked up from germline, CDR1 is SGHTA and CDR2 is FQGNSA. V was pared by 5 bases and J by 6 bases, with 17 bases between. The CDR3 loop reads CASSAGPTPSNEQFF. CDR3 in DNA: TGTGCCAGCAGCGCGGGACCCACGCCTTCCAATGAGCAGTTCTTC.

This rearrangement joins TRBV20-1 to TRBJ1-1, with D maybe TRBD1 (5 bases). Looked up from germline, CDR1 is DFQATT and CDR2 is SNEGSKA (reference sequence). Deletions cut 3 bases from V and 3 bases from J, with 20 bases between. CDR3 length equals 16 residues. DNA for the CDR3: TGCAGTGCTAGTGTATGGGGGATCGGTCGGGACACTGAAGCTTTCTTT. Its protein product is CSASVWGIGRDTEAFF.